The following is a T cell receptor beta chain sequence with its context. Its antigen is still unknown. Germline CDR1 is MNHEY and CDR2 is SMNVEV (reference sequence). The V end lost 5 bases, the J end lost 3 bases, and 11 bases lay between the germline ends. The CDR3 sequence is 13 residues long. Sequenced by immunoSEQ multiplex PCR; TCRdb stores in-frame clones only, minus some. This table holds some 54,000 clones, 70% to 90% found once. The entry originates in a study of T cell responses to AZD1222 COVID-19 vaccine. For the study at large: Samples with a second dose at about 4 or about 12 weeks were pooled together. Overall study findings and caveats: Vaccination with two AZD1222 doses was followed by a rise in Spike-specific TCR breadth and depth. Samples come after the peak T cell response, not at day 14.

This specimen consisted of peripheral blood, obtained on day 0 of AZD1222 vaccination. This chain connects TRBV27 to TRBJ2-7, with D possibly being TRBD1 (6 bases). The source is an adult in good health. The CDR3 bases are TGTGCCAGCAGTCACGGGACACTCTACGAGCAGTACTTC. Protein sequence: CASSHGTLYEQYF.